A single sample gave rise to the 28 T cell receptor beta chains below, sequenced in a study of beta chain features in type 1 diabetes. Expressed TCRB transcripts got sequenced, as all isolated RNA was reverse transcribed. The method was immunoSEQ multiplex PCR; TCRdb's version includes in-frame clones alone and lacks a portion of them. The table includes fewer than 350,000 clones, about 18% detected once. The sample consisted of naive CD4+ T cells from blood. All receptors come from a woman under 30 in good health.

CDR3 coding DNA: TGTGCCACCTTCGGGGGGGCCGAGCAGTACTTC. It is translated as CATFGGAEQYF. The chain recombines TRBV7-6 with TRBJ2-7, with 8 bases identical to TRBD2. Trimming cost V 10 bases and J 6 bases; bases outside gene matches: 5. This CDR3 comprises 11 residues. Looked up from germline, CDR1 is SGHVS and CDR2 is FNYEAQ.

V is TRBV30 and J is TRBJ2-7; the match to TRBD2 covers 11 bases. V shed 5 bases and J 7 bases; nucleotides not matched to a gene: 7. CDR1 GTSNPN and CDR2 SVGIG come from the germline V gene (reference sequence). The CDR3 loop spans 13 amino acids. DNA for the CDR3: TGTGCCTGGGAACTAGCGGGAGTAAGAGAGCAGTACTTC. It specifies CAWELAGVREQYF.

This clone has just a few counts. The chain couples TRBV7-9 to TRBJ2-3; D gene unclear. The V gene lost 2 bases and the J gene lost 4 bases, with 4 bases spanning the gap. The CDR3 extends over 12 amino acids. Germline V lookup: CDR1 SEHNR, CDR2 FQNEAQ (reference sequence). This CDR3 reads CASSLSSDTQYF. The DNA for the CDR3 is TGTGCCAGCAGCTTAAGCTCAGATACGCAGTATTTT.

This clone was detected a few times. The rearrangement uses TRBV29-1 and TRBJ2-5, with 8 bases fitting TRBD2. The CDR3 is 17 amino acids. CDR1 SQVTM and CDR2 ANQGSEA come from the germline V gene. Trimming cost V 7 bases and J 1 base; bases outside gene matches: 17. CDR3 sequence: CSAGRVQGTRTQETQYF. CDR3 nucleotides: TGCAGCGCCGGGAGGGTTCAGGGCACAAGGACCCAAGAGACCCAGTACTTC.

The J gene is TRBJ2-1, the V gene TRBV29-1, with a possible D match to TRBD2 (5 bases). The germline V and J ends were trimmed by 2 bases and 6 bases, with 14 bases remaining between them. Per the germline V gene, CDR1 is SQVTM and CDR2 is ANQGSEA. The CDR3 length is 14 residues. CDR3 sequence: CSVESPRTRNEQFF. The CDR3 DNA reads TGCAGCGTTGAATCTCCCAGGACTCGCAATGAGCAGTTCTTC.

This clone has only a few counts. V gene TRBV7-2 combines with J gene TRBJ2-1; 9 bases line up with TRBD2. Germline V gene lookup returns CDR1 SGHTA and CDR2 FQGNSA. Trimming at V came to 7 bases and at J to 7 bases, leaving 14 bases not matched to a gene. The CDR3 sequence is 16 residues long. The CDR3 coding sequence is TGTGCCAGCATCAAAGGAGGGACTAGCCTTATGAATGAGCAGTTCTTC. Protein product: CASIKGGTSLMNEQFF.

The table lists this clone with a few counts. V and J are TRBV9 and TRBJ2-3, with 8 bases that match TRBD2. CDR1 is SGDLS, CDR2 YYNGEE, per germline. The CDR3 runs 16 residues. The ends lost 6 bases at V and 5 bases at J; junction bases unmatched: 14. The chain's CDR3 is CASKSGSDSPGDTQYF. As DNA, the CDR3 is TGTGCCAGCAAGAGCGGGAGTGACTCTCCGGGAGATACGCAGTATTTT.

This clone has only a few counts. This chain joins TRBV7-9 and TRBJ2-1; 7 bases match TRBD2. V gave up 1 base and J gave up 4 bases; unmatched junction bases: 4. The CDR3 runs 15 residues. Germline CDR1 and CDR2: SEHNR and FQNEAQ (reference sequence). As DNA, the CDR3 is TGTGCCAGCAGCTTAGGCGGGAGCCTTTACAATGAGCAGTTCTTC. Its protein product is CASSLGGSLYNEQFF.

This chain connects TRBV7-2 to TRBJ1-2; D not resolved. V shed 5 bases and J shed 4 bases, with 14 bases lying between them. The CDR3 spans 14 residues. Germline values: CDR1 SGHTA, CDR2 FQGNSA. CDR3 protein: CASSPYRESYGYTF. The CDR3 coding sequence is TGTGCCAGCAGCCCCTACAGAGAAAGCTATGGCTACACCTTC. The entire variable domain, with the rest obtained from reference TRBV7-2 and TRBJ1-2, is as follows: GAGVSQSPSNKVTEKGKDVELRCDPISGHTALYWYRQSLGQGLEFLIYFQGNSAPDKSGLPSDRFSAERTGGSVSTLTIQRTQQEDSAVYLCASSPYRESYGYTFGSGTRLTVV.

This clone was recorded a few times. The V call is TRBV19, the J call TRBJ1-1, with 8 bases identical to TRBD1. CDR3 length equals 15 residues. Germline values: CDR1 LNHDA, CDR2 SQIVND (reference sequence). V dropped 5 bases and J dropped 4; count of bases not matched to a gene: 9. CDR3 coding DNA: TGTGCCAGTAGTGCTAGGACAGGGAAGGGCACTGAAGCTTTCTTT. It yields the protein CASSARTGKGTEAFF.

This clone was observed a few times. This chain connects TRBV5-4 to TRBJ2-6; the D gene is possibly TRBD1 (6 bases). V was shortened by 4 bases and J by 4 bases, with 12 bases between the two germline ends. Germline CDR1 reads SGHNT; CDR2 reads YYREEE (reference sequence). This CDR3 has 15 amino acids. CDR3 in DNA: TGTGCCAGCAGCAACGCAGGGGTCGGGGCCAACGTCCTGACTTTC. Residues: CASSNAGVGANVLTF. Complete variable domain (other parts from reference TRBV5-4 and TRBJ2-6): ETGVTQSPTHLIKTRGQQVTLRCSSQSGHNTVSWYQQALGQGPQFIFQYYREEENGRGNFPPRFSGLQFPNYSSELNVNALELDDSALYLCASSNAGVGANVLTFGAGSRLTVL.

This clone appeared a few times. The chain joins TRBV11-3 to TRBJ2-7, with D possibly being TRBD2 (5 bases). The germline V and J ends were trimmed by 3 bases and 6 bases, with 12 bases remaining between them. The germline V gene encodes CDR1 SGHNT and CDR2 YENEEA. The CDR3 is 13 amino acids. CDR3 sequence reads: CASSLVSSGEQYF. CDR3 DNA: TGTGCCAGCAGCTTGGTCTCAAGCGGCGAGCAGTACTTC.

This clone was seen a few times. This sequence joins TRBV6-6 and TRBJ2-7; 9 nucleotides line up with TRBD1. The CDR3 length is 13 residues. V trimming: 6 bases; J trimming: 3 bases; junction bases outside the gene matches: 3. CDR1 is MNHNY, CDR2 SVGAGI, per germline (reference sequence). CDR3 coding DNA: TGTGCCAGCAGCCGGGACAGGGTCTACGAGCAGTACTTC. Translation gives CASSRDRVYEQYF.

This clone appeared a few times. The CDR3 bases are TGCGCCAGCAGCTTGGGGCTACCCAGGGGTACGCAGTATTTT. This encodes CASSLGLPRGTQYF. This sequence joins TRBV5-1 and TRBJ2-3, with a tentative D call TRBD1 (6 bases). From germline, CDR1 is SGHRS and CDR2 YFSETQ. V lost 0 bases and J 8 bases, leaving 13 bases between the germline ends. CDR3 length: 14 residues. Full variable domain (rest looked up from reference TRBV5-1 and TRBJ2-3): KAGVTQTPRYLIKTRGQQVTLSCSPISGHRSVSWYQQTPGQGLQFLFEYFSETQRNKGNFPGRFSGRQFSNSRSEMNVSTLELGDSALYLCASSLGLPRGTQYFGPGTRLTVL.

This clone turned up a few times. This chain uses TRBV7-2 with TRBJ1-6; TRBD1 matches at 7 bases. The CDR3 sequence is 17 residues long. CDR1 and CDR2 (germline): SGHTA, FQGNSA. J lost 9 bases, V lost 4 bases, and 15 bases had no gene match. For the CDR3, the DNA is TGTGCCAGCAGCTCGGACAGGCTTCTCGGAAATGGTTCACCCCTCCACTTT. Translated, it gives CASSSDRLLGNGSPLHF.

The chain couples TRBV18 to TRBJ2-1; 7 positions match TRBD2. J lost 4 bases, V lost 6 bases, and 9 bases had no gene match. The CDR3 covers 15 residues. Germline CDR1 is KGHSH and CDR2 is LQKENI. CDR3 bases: TGTGCCAGCTCCCTGGGTAGCGGGCTATACAATGAGCAGTTCTTC. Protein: CASSLGSGLYNEQFF.

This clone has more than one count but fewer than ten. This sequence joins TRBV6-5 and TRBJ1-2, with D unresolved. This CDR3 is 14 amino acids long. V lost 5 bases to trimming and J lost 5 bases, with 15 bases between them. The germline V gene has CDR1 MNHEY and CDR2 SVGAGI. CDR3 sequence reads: CASSISAARYGYTF. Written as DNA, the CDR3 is TGTGCCAGCAGTATATCAGCGGCCCGATATGGCTACACCTTC.

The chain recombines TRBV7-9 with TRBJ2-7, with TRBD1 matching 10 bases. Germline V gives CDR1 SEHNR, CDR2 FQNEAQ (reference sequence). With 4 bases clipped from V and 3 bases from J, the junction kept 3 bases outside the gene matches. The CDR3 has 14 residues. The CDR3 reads CASSSRTGGYEQYF. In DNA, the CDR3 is TGTGCCAGCAGCTCCCGGACAGGGGGCTACGAGCAGTACTTC.

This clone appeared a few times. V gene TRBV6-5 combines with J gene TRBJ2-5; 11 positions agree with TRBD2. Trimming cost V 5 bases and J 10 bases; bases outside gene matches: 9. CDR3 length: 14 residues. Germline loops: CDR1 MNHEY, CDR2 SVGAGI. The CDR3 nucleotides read TGTGCCAGCAGTGCGATTACTAGCGGGGGATACCAGTACTTC. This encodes CASSAITSGGYQYF.

The CDR3 sequence is CASSVDRQGIQYF. CDR3 coding DNA: TGTGCCAGCAGCGTAGATAGACAGGGCATTCAGTACTTC. This chain joins TRBV9 and TRBJ2-4; TRBD1 agrees at 7 bases. Per the germline V gene, CDR1 is SGDLS and CDR2 is YYNGEE. The CDR3 covers 13 residues. The trim removed 0 bases at V and 9 bases at J, leaving 3 bases unmatched.

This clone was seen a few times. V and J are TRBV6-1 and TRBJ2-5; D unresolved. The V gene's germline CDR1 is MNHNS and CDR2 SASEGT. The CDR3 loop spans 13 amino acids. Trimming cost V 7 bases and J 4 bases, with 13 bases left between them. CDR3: CASTPSAAETQYF. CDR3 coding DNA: TGTGCCAGCACCCCGAGCGCGGCAGAGACCCAGTACTTC.

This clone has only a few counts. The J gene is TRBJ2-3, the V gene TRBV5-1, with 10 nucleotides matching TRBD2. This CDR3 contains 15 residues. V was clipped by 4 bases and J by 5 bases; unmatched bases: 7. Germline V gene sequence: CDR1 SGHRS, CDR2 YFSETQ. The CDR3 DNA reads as TGCGCCAGCAGCGTCCCACTAGCGGGGAGAGATACGCAGTATTTT. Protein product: CASSVPLAGRDTQYF.

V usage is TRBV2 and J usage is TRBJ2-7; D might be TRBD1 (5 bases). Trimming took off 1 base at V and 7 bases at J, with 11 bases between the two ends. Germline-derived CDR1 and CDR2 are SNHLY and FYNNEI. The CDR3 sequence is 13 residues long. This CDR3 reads CASSEDVRTEQYF. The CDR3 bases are TGTGCCAGCAGTGAAGATGTGAGGACAGAGCAGTACTTC.

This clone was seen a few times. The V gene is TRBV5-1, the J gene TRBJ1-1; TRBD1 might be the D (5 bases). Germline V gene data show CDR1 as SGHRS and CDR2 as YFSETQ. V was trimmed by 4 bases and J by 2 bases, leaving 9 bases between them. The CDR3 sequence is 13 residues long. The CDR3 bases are TGCGCCAGCAGCGGGGGGATTAACACTGAAGCTTTCTTT. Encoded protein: CASSGGINTEAFF. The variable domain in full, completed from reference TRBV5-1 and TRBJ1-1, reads KAGVTQTPRYLIKTRGQQVTLSCSPISGHRSVSWYQQTPGQGLQFLFEYFSETQRNKGNFPGRFSGRQFSNSRSEMNVSTLELGDSALYLCASSGGINTEAFFGQGTRLTVV.

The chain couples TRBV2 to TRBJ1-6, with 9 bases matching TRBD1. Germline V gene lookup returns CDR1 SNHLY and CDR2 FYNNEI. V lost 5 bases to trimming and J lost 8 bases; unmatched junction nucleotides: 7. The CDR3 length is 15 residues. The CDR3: CASSQSGQGDSPLHF. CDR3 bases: TGTGCCAGCAGTCAATCGGGACAGGGAGATTCACCCCTCCACTTT.

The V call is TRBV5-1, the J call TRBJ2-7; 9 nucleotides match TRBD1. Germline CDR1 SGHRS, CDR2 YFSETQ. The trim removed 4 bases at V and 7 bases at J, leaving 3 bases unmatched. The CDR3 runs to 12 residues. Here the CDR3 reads CASSMDRGEQYF. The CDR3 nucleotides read TGCGCCAGCAGCATGGACAGGGGAGAGCAGTACTTC.

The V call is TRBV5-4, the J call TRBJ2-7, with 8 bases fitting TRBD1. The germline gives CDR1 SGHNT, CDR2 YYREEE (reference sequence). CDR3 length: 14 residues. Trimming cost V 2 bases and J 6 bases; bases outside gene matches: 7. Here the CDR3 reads CASSLQTGASEQYF. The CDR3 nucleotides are TGTGCCAGCAGCTTACAGACAGGGGCCTCCGAGCAGTACTTC.

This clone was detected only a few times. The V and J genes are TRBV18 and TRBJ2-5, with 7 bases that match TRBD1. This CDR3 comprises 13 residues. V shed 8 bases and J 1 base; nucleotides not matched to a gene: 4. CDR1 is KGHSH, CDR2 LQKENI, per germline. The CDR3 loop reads CASRGQLQETQYF. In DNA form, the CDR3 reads TGTGCCAGCCGGGGACAGCTCCAAGAGACCCAGTACTTC.